This is a list of T cell receptor beta chains from one sample in a study of CD8 T cells in ankylosing spondylitis. In TCRdb, the 5' RACE reads were re-called with MiXCR into one record per CDR3 protein. The table includes 250,000 to 300,000 distinct CDR3 sequences, around 18% detected once. Specimen: blood, either unsorted or a sorted T cell fraction (not recorded which). All receptors come from a male donor with ankylosing spondylitis or in good health (not recorded which). Each CDR3 is given with its conserved first and last residue. Fields, in order: J gene, D gene, clone size, V gene, CDR3 DNA, CDR3 protein. A D gene is named only where the DNA matches it firmly. Size tells how often a clone was seen (once, few, many) or the class of an expanded clone, and some rows leave it out.

TRBJ1-1 . few TRBV12-3/TRBV12-4 TGTGCCAGCAGTAGACGAGTACAGAACACTGAAGCTTTCTTT CASSRRVQNTEAFF
TRBJ1-1 . . TRBV12-3/TRBV12-4 TGTGCCAGCAGTTTGGTCTTACAAGGGGCCATGAACACTGAAGCTTTCTTT CASSLVLQGAMNTEAFF
TRBJ1-5 . few TRBV10-3 TGTGCCATCAGTGCCGGGGGCCGGAATCAGCCCCAGCATTTT CAISAGGRNQPQHF
TRBJ2-5 TRBD1 . TRBV12-3/TRBV12-4 TGTGCCAGCAGGATTCACAGGGGCCCGGGAGAGACCCAGTACTTC CASRIHRGPGETQYF
TRBJ2-2 . few TRBV5-1 TGCGCCAGCAGCCACTCAGACACCGGGGAGCTGTTTTTT CASSHSDTGELFF
TRBJ1-6 TRBD1 many TRBV28 TGTGCCAGCAGTTCGGGACAGGGGTTTACCCTCCACTTT CASSSGQGFTLHF
TRBJ2-2 TRBD1 . TRBV10-2 TGCGCCAGCAGCGATACCGGACAGGGGGCAACCGGGGAGCTGTTTTTT CASSDTGQGATGELFF
TRBJ2-5 . . TRBV5-6 TGTGCCAGCACCTGGGGGGAGACCCAGTACTTC CASTWGETQYF
TRBJ2-2 . . TRBV7-3 TGTGCCAGCAGCTTTCCGGGAAACACCGGGGAGCTGTTTTTT CASSFPGNTGELFF
TRBJ2-3 TRBD2 . TRBV12-3/TRBV12-4 TGTGCCAGCAGTTTACTGGCGGGGCGCGGGGGAGATACGCAGTATTTT CASSLLAGRGGDTQYF
TRBJ1-3 . . TRBV7-2 TGTGCCAGCAGCCCCCACGCACCGGACTCCTCTGGAAACACCATATATTTT CASSPHAPDSSGNTIYF
TRBJ2-3 TRBD2 . TRBV15 TGTGCCACCAGCGCCGGGAGGCGGGTGGCGCAGTATTTT CATSAGRRVAQYF
TRBJ1-1 TRBD1 . TRBV2 TGTGCCAGCGGTTGGGACAGAGAAGCTTTCTTT CASGWDREAFF
TRBJ2-3 . few TRBV5-1 TGCGCCAGCACCCCCAGGCTCAGGACAGATACGCAGTATTTT CASTPRLRTDTQYF
TRBJ2-1 TRBD2 few TRBV25-1 TGTGCCAGCATTCGTGCGGGAGGGCCATACAATGAGCAGTTCTTC CASIRAGGPYNEQFF
TRBJ2-3 . many TRBV10-3 TGTGCCATCAGTGAGGTGGATATCACAGATACGCAGTATTTT CAISEVDITDTQYF
TRBJ2-3 . few TRBV11-2 TGTGCCAGCAGCTCGTACAGGGATGGCACAGATACGCAGTATTTT CASSSYRDGTDTQYF
TRBJ2-3 TRBD1 few TRBV6-1 TGTGCCAGCAGTACCGCGGACAGGGGGAAGGTCGATACGCAGTATTTT CASSTADRGKVDTQYF
TRBJ2-3 TRBD2 . TRBV20-1 TGCAGTGCCCCCGCGGGGGGTAGCGGCACAGATACGCAGTATTTT CSAPAGGSGTDTQYF